This entry describes one TCR beta chain. Its target is not known. Library construction involved attaching unique molecular identifiers to individual cDNA molecules, which allowed quantitative, reproducible TCR counting. TCRdb re-analysed the RACE reads in MiXCR, keeping a single row per CDR3 protein. The table includes about 140,000 distinct CDR3 sequences, over 9.5% detected once. Trimming pared 3 bases from V and 6 bases from J, leaving 10 bases between. CDR1 is SGHRS and CDR2 is YFSETQ in the germline V gene. This CDR3 is built from 12 residues. Stated time point: patch test 2, 6 weeks after DPC sensitization. Treatment specified: therapeutic diphenylcyclopropenone sensitization with weekly scalp DPC. The data are from a study of human T cells and chemical hapten exposure. At the level of the study: Throughout a study of 20 to 30 weeks, patients underwent weekly scalp administration of diphenylcyclopropenone doses. Largely, small differences in pooled library volume made per-sample TCR yields vary.

Study-wide points: Donor immune responses may differ from healthy people's, since all donors had alopecia.

This specimen consisted of whole blood, obtained in connection with sensitization to the hapten diphenylcyclopropenone (DPC). The clonotype comes from a woman between 50 and 59 years old with alopecia areata. Some clones in this sample may be carry-over from other donors' samples. The genes are TRBV5-1 and TRBJ2-7; D perhaps matches TRBD1 (5 bases). The CDR3 is CASSSQGGEQYF. For the CDR3, the DNA is TGCGCCAGCAGCTCCCAGGGTGGCGAGCAGTACTTC.